This TCR beta chain was sequenced for a study of cytomegalovirus exposure and HLA in healthy donors. Germline CDR1 and CDR2: SNHLY and FYNNEI. There are 15 residues in the CDR3. After removal of 2 bases from V and 3 bases from J, the junction contained 6 bases not matched to a gene. The PCR had 60 Vbeta and 13 Jbeta primers. Assay: immunoSEQ multiplex PCR; the TCRdb copy retains only in-frame clones and omits some. The profile shows about 150,000 clones, around 80% of them singletons. This clonotype was obtained from a woman between 50 and 59 years old in good health and CMV-seropositive. The genes are TRBV2 and TRBJ2-5, with TRBD2 matching over 7 bases. Sequenced: PBMCs. Here the CDR3 reads CASSEWASGKETQYF. CDR3 DNA sequence: TGTGCCAGCAGTGAATGGGCTAGCGGAAAAGAGACCCAGTACTTC. The whole variable domain, filled in from reference TRBV2 and TRBJ2-5, reads EPEVTQTPSHQVTQMGQEVILRCVPISNHLYFYWYRQILGQKVEFLVSFYNNEISEKSEIFDDQFSVERPDGSNFTLKIRSTKLEDSAMYFCASSEWASGKETQYFGPGTRLLVL.